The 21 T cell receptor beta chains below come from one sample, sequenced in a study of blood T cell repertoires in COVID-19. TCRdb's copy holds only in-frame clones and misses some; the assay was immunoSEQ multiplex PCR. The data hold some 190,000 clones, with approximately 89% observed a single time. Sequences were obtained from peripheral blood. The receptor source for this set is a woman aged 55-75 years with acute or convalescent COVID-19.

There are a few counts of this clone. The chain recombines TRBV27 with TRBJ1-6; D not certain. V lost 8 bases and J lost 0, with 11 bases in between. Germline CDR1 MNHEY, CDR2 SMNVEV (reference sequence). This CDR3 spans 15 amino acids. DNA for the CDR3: TGTGCCAGCGGTAGGAGCGGCTCCTATAATTCACCCCTCCACTTT. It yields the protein CASGRSGSYNSPLHF.

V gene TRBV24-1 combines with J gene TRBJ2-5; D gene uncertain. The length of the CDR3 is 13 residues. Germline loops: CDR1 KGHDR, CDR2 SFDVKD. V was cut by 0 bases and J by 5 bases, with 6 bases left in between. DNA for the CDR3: TGTGCCACCAGTGATTTGCTGGAGGAGACCCAGTACTTC. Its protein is CATSDLLEETQYF.

The CDR3 region has the DNA TGCGCCAGCAGGTCCGGGACAGGGGACTATGGCTACACCTTC. Its protein product is CASRSGTGDYGYTF. The chain joins TRBV5-1 to TRBJ1-2, with TRBD1 matching 10 bases. Germline CDR1 reads SGHRS; CDR2 reads YFSETQ. The trim removed 5 bases at V and 3 bases at J, leaving 4 bases unmatched. This CDR3 spans 14 amino acids. Full variable domain (rest looked up from reference TRBV5-1 and TRBJ1-2): KAGVTQTPRYLIKTRGQQVTLSCSPISGHRSVSWYQQTPGQGLQFLFEYFSETQRNKGNFPGRFSGRQFSNSRSEMNVSTLELGDSALYLCASRSGTGDYGYTFGSGTRLTVV.

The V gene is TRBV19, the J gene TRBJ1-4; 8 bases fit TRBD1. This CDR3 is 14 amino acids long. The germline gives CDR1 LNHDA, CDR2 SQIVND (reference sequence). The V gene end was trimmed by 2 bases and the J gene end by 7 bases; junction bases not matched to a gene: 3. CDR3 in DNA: TGTGCCAGTAGTATAACAGGGGGAAGTGAAAAACTGTTTTTT. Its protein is CASSITGGSEKLFF.

The CDR3, as DNA: TGCGCCAGCAGTGATCCGAGCGGGACTCCCTACGAGCAGTACTTC. Its protein product is CASSDPSGTPYEQYF. This chain uses TRBV10-1 with TRBJ2-7, with TRBD2 matching over 7 bases. CDR1 and CDR2 (germline): WNHNN, SYGVQD (reference sequence). This CDR3 comprises 15 residues. Trimming cost V 3 bases and J 2 bases; bases outside gene matches: 7.

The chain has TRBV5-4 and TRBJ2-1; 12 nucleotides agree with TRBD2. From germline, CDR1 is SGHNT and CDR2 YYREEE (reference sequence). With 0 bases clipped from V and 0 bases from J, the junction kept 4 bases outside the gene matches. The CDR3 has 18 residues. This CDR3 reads CASSLGGLAGSSYNEQFF. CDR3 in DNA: TGTGCCAGCAGCTTGGGGGGACTAGCGGGCAGCTCCTACAATGAGCAGTTCTTC.

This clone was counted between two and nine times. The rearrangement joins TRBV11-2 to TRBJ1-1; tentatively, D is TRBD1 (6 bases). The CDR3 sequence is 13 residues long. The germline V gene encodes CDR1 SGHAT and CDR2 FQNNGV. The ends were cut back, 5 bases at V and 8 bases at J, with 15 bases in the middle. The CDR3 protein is CASSPTTGQEAFF. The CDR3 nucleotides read TGTGCCAGCAGCCCCACTACAGGGCAGGAAGCTTTCTTT.

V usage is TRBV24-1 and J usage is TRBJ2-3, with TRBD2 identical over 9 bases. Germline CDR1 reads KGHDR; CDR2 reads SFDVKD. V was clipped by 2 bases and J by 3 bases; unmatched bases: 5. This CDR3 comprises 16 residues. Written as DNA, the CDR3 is TGTGCCACCAGTGATTCAGCTAGCGGGATGACAGATACGCAGTATTTT. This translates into CATSDSASGMTDTQYF.

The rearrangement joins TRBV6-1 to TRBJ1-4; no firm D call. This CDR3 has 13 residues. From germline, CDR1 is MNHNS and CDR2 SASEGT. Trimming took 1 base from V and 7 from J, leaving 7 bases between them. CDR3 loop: CASSEGWSEKLFF. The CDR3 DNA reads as TGTGCCAGCAGTGAAGGATGGAGTGAAAAACTGTTTTTT.

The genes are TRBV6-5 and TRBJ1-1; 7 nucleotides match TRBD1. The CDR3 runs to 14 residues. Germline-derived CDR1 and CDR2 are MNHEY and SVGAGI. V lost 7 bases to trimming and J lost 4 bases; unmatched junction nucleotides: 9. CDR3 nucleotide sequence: TGTGCCAGCACCGAGACAGGGTTGGGCACTGAAGCTTTCTTT. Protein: CASTETGLGTEAFF.

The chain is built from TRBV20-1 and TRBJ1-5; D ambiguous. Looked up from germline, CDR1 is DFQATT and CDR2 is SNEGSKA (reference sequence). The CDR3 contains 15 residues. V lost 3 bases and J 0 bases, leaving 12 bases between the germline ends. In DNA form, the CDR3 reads TGCAGTGCTAGTAGACGGCAGGATAGCAATCAGCCCCAGCATTTT. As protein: CSASRRQDSNQPQHF.

The CDR3 region has the DNA TGTGCCAGCGCGTACGGAAACATTCAGTACTTC. It translates to CASAYGNIQYF. J is TRBJ2-4 and V is TRBV19; D is undetermined. The germline V gene encodes CDR1 LNHDA and CDR2 SQIVND (reference sequence). CDR3 length equals 11 residues. Trimming took off 9 bases at V and 6 bases at J, with 9 bases between the two ends.

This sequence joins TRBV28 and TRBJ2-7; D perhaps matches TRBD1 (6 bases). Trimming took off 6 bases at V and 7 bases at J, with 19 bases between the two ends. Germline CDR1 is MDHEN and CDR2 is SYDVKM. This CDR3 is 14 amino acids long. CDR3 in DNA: TGTGCCAGCAGCCGCACTGGGACAAAGTATGAGCAGTACTTC. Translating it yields CASSRTGTKYEQYF.

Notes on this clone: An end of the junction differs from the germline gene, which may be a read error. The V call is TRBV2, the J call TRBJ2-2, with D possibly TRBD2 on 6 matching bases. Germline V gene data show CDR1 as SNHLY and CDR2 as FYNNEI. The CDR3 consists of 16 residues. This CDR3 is CATLGGIGWNSGELFF. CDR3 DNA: TGTGCCACCCTCGGAGGGATCGGGTGGAACAGCGGGGAGCTGTTTTTT.

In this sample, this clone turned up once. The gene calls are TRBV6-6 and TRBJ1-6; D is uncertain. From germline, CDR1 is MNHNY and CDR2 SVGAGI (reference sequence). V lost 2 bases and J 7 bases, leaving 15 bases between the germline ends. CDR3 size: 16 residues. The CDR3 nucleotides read TGTGCCAGCAGTTACGCAGCTGGACTAAGCAATTCACCCCTCCACTTT. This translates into CASSYAAGLSNSPLHF.

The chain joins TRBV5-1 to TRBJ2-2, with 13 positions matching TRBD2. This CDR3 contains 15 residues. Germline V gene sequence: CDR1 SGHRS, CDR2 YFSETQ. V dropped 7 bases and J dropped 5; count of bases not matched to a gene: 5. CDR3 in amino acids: CASYGLAGETGELFF. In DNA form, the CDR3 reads TGCGCCAGCTACGGACTAGCGGGAGAAACCGGGGAGCTGTTTTTT.

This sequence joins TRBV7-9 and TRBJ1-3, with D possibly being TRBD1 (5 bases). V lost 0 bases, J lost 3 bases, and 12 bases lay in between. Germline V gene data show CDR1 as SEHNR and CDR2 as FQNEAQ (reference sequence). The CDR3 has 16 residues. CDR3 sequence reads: CASSLAQGMDGNTIYF. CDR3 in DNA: TGTGCCAGCAGCTTAGCCCAGGGAATGGATGGAAACACCATATATTTT.

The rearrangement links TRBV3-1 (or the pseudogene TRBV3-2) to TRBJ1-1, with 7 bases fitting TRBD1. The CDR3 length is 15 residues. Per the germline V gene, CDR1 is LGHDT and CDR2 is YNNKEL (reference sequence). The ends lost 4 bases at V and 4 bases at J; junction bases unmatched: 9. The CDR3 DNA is TGTGCCAGCAGCCTCGGACAGGTAAGGGCCACTGAAGCTTTCTTT. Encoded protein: CASSLGQVRATEAFF.

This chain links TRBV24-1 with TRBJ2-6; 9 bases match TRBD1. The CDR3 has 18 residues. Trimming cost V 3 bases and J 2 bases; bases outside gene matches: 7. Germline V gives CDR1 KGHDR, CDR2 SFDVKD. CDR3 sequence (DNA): TGTGCCACCAGTGATCCCCCCGGGACAGGGACTGGGGCCAACGTCCTGACTTTC. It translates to CATSDPPGTGTGANVLTF.

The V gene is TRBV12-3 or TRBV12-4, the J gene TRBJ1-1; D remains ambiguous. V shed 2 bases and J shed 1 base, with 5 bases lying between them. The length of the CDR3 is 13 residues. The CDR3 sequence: CASSLLANTEAFF. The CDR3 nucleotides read TGTGCCAGCAGTTTATTGGCGAACACTGAAGCTTTCTTT.

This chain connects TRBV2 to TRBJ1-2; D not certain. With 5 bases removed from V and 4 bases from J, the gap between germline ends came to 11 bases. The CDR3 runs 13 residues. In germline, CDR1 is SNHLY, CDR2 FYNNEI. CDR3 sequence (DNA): TGTGCCAGCAGTCCCGATAGCCGCTATGGCTACACCTTC. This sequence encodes CASSPDSRYGYTF.